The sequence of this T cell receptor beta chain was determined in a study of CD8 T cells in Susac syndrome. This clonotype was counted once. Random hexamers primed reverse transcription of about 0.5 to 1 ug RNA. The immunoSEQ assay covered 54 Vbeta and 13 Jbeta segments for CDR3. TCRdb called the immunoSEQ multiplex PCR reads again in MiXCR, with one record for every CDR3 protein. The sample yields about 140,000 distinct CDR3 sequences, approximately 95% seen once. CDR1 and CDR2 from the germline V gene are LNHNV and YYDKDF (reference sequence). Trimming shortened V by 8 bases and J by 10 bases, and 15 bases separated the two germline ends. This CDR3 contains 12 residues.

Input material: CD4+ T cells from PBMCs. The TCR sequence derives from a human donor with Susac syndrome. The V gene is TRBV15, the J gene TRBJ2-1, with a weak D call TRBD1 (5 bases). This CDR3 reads CATAAQGREQFF. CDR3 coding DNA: TGTGCCACCGCGGCCCAGGGCAGAGAGCAGTTCTTC.